The 17 T cell receptor beta chains reported below all come from one sample, sequenced in a study of human T cells and chemical hapten exposure. Time point indicated: patch test 1, 2 weeks after DPC sensitization. Treatment defined: therapeutic diphenylcyclopropenone sensitization with weekly scalp DPC. TCRdb re-derived calls from the RACE reads in MiXCR, one entry per CDR3 protein. Of around 340,000 distinct CDR3 sequences detected, under 8% appear once; the ten largest clones hold around 8.2%. The material sequenced was whole blood, taken in connection with sensitization to the hapten diphenylcyclopropenone (DPC). The receptors shown here come from a woman under 30 with alopecia areata. Some clones in this sample may be carry-over from other donors' samples.

A note on this clonotype: Since a much larger clone is just one base distant, this may be a read error. The rearrangement joins TRBV7-9 to TRBJ2-3; 15 positions match TRBD2. Germline V gene sequence: CDR1 SEHNR, CDR2 FQNEAQ (reference sequence). The CDR3 length is 15 residues. The junction had 5 bases not matched to a gene; V was cut back by 2 bases and J by 11 bases. CDR3 in amino acids: CASSLPGLAGGMQYF. As DNA, the CDR3 is TGTGCCAGCAGCTTACCGGGACTAGCGGGGGGTATGCAGTATTTT.

The rearrangement links TRBV28 to TRBJ2-5, with TRBD2 matching 7 bases. Germline V gives CDR1 MDHEN, CDR2 SYDVKM. V shed 6 bases, J shed 6 bases, and the junction held 10 bases outside the gene matches. This CDR3 comprises 14 residues. Written as DNA, the CDR3 is TGTGCCAGCAGCCGACCCGGGACTATCAAGACCCAGTACTTC. It translates to CASSRPGTIKTQYF. Together with reference TRBV28 and TRBJ2-5, the CDR3 gives the full variable domain: DVKVTQSSRYLVKRTGEKVFLECVQDMDHENMFWYRQDPGLGLRLIYFSYDVKMKEKGDIPEGYSVSREKKERFSLILESASTNQTSMYLCASSRPGTIKTQYFGPGTRLLVL.

This clonotype was detected only a few times. V usage is TRBV18 and J usage is TRBJ2-5, with TRBD2 matching 8 bases. This CDR3 spans 15 amino acids. CDR1 is KGHSH and CDR2 is LQKENI in the germline V gene. The ends lost 5 bases at V and 1 base at J; junction bases unmatched: 6. The CDR3 loop reads CASSSGSGAQETQYF. CDR3 bases: TGTGCCAGCTCATCGGGTAGCGGGGCCCAAGAGACCCAGTACTTC.

This clonotype was seen repeatedly, ten times or more. The V call is TRBV28, the J call TRBJ2-6; D unclear. Germline assignment: CDR1 MDHEN and CDR2 SYDVKM. The V end was cut by 3 bases, the J end by 0 bases, with 12 bases between. CDR3 length: 17 amino acids. CDR3 nucleotides: TGTGCCAGCAGTTTGGGTTCCACCTTCTCTGGGGCCAACGTCCTGACTTTC. It is translated as CASSLGSTFSGANVLTF.

This clonotype appeared a few times. This sequence joins TRBV14 and TRBJ1-1; TRBD1 agrees at 7 bases. Looked up from germline, CDR1 is SGHDN and CDR2 is FVKESK. CDR3 length: 13 amino acids. V trimming: 7 bases; J trimming: 11 bases; junction bases outside the gene matches: 13. The DNA of the CDR3 is TGTGCCAGCATTCGAAACAGGGGTGGTGAGGCTTTCTTT. Its protein is CASIRNRGGEAFF.

CDR3 amino acids: CASSLPDHTDTQYF. CDR3 nucleotides: TGTGCCAGCAGCTTGCCGGACCACACAGATACGCAGTATTTT. The chain employs TRBV7-9 and TRBJ2-3, with unresolved D. Germline V CDR1 and CDR2: SEHNR, FQNEAQ (reference sequence). V lost 3 bases and J lost 2, with 9 bases in between. The CDR3 spans 14 residues.

This clonotype was observed at least ten times. The chain is built from TRBV6-2 or TRBV6-3 and TRBJ2-3; the D gene is possibly TRBD2 (6 bases). Germline V gene data show CDR1 as MNHEY and CDR2 as SVGEGT. Trimming stripped 0 bases from V and 2 bases from J, with 12 bases between. The CDR3 is 16 residues long. CDR3 sequence reads: CASSYSRGTATDTQYF. The CDR3 DNA is TGTGCCAGCAGTTACTCCCGGGGGACCGCCACAGATACGCAGTATTTT.

Worth noting for this clonotype: One end of the junction fails to match germline, which may point to a read error. The chain recombines TRBV7-2 with TRBJ2-3; 9 positions match TRBD2. This CDR3 region has 14 residues. The germline gives CDR1 SGHTA, CDR2 FQGNSA. CDR3 loop: CASSLAGKPDTQYF. The DNA of the CDR3 is TGTGCCAGCAGCCTAGCGGGAAAGCCAGATACGCAGTATTTT.

In its sample, this clonotype was seen a few times. This chain uses TRBV7-2 with TRBJ1-1; D remains unclear. There are 16 residues in the CDR3. The V end lost 0 bases, the J end lost 6 bases, and 17 bases lay between the germline ends. Per germline, CDR1 SGHTA and CDR2 FQGNSA. CDR3 loop: CASSLAAVNSWAEAFF. The CDR3 region has the DNA TGTGCCAGCAGCTTAGCGGCCGTAAACTCGTGGGCTGAAGCTTTCTTT.

This clonotype was counted ten times or more. The CDR3 nucleotides read TGTGCCAGCAGCTTAGAGCAGGGCGACATTCGCGAGCAGTTCTTC. Its protein is CASSLEQGDIREQFF. The chain employs TRBV7-6 and TRBJ2-1; D may be TRBD1 (5 bases). The CDR3 runs to 15 residues. Trimming left V 1 base short and J 10 bases short, with 17 bases between. Germline CDR1 and CDR2: SGHVS and FNYEAQ.

The V gene is TRBV20-1, the J gene TRBJ1-2; unclear D gene. V shed 2 bases and J shed 3 bases, with 7 bases lying between them. The CDR3 length is 12 residues. CDR1 is DFQATT, CDR2 SNEGSKA, per germline (reference sequence). The CDR3 protein is CSARSKDYGYTF. Written as DNA, the CDR3 is TGCAGTGCTAGATCCAAGGACTATGGCTACACCTTC.

This clonotype was observed a few times. The chain links TRBV27 to TRBJ2-3, with 7 bases lining up with TRBD2. In germline, CDR1 is MNHEY, CDR2 SMNVEV (reference sequence). Trimming cost V 6 bases and J 0 bases; bases outside gene matches: 6. The CDR3 loop spans 15 amino acids. The CDR3 spells CASSLGGVSTDTQYF. CDR3 nucleotide sequence: TGTGCCAGCAGCTTGGGAGGGGTTAGCACAGATACGCAGTATTTT.

This clonotype was observed a few times. V and J are TRBV5-1 and TRBJ2-5; perhaps TRBD2 as D (5 bases). V lost 2 bases and J 5 bases, leaving 10 bases between the germline ends. The CDR3 spans 13 residues. The germline gives CDR1 SGHRS, CDR2 YFSETQ. The CDR3 DNA follows: TGCGCCAGCAGCTTCAAGTCGGGGGAGACCCAGTACTTC. It is translated as CASSFKSGETQYF.

In its sample, this clonotype was seen many times. The chain employs TRBV7-9 and TRBJ2-7, with 8 nucleotides matching TRBD1. CDR1 SEHNR and CDR2 FQNEAQ come from the germline V gene (reference sequence). This CDR3 is 14 amino acids long. V was pared by 5 bases and J by 6 bases, with 9 bases of the junction left unmatched. The CDR3 DNA follows: TGTGCCAGCAGCCCCTGGACAGGGCTTGGCGAGCAGTACTTC. This sequence encodes CASSPWTGLGEQYF.

In this sample, this clonotype turned up many times. The gene calls are TRBV12-5 and TRBJ2-1; D perhaps matches TRBD1 (6 bases). Between the trimmed V and J ends, which lost 7 bases and 8 bases, there was a span of 12 bases. The CDR3 runs to 12 residues. Germline V gene sequence: CDR1 LGHNT, CDR2 FRNRAP. As DNA, the CDR3 is TGTGCTAGTGCCCGACAGGTACATGAGCAGTTCTTC. Amino acid sequence: CASARQVHEQFF. The full variable domain, its missing parts supplied by reference TRBV12-5 and TRBJ2-1, is DARVTQTPRHKVTEMGQEVTMRCQPILGHNTVFWYRQTMMQGLELLAYFRNRAPLDDSGMPKDRFSAEMPDATLATLKIQPSEPRDSAVYFCASARQVHEQFFGPGTRLTVL.

This clonotype was seen many times. The chain has TRBV7-9 and TRBJ1-1, with TRBD1 as a possible D gene (5 bases). V was trimmed by 3 bases and J by 1 base, leaving 21 bases between them. The CDR3 has 18 amino acids. Germline V gene lookup returns CDR1 SEHNR and CDR2 FQNEAQ (reference sequence). The CDR3, as DNA: TGTGCCAGCAGCTTCCCGGGACGGGAAAGAGGAACGAACACTGAAGCTTTCTTT. This sequence encodes CASSFPGRERGTNTEAFF.

This clonotype was counted ten times or more. CDR3 in DNA: TGCAGTGCTCTCGCCCCGCGGCTAGCGGGGTACAATGAGCAGTTCTTC. Residues: CSALAPRLAGYNEQFF. V gene TRBV20-1 combines with J gene TRBJ2-1; TRBD2 matches at 9 bases. V lost 5 bases, J lost 4 bases, and 12 bases stayed unmatched. Looked up from germline, CDR1 is DFQATT and CDR2 is SNEGSKA (reference sequence). The CDR3 is made up of 16 amino acids.